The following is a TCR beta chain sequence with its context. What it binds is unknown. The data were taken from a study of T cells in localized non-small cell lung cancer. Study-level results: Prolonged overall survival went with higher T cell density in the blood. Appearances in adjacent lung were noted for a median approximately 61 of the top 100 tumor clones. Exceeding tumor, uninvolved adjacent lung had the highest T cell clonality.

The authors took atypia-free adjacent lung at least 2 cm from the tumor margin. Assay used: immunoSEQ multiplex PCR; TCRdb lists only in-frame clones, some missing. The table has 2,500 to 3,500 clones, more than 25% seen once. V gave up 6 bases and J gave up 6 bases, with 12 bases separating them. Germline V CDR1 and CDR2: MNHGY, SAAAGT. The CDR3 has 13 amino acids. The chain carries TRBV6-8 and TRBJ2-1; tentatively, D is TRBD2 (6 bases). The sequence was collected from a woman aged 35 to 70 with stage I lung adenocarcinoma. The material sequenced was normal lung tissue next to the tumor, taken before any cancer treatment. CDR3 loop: CASSSTSRNEQFF. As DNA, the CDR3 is TGTGCCAGCAGCTCCACTAGCCGCAATGAGCAGTTCTTC.